The TCR beta chain under discussion was sequenced for a study of T cells after yellow fever vaccination. Findings and caveats of the study: After the booster, over 95% of CD4 and about nine tenths of CD8 primary-response clones were re-detected.

Germline V gene sequence: CDR1 MGHDK, CDR2 SYGVNS. V gave up 3 bases and J gave up 5 bases, with 13 bases separating them. The CDR3 loop spans 15 amino acids. TCRdb re-derived calls from the 5' RACE reads in MiXCR, one entry per CDR3 protein. The sample holds 45,000 to 65,000 distinct CDR3 sequences, around 7% seen once. The table lists this clonotype with many counts. The sequence was collected from a young man who received the YFV17D yellow fever vaccine. The sequencing used CD8+ T cells not binding an NS4B(214-222) dextramer, sorted from PBMCs, collected roughly 45 days after the first yellow fever vaccination. The chain employs TRBV25-1 and TRBJ2-2, with a possible D match to TRBD2 (5 bases). CDR3 in amino acids: CASSDGVGGTGELFF. In nucleotides, the CDR3 is TGTGCCAGCAGTGATGGAGTAGGAGGTACCGGGGAGCTGTTTTTT.